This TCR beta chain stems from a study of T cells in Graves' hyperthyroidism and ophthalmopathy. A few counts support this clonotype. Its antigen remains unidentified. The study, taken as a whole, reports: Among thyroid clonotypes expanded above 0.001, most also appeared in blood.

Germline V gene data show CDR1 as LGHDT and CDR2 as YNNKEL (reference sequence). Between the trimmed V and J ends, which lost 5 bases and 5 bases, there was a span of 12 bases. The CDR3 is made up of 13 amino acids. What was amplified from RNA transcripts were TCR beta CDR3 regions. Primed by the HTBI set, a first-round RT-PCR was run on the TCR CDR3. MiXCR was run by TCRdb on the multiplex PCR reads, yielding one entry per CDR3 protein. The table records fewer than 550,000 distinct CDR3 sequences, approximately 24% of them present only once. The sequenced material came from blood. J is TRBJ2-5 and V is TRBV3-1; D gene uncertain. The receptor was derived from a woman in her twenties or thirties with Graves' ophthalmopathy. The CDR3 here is CASSKSDRETQYF. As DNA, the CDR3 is TGTGCCAGCAGCAAAAGTGATCGGGAGACCCAGTACTTC.